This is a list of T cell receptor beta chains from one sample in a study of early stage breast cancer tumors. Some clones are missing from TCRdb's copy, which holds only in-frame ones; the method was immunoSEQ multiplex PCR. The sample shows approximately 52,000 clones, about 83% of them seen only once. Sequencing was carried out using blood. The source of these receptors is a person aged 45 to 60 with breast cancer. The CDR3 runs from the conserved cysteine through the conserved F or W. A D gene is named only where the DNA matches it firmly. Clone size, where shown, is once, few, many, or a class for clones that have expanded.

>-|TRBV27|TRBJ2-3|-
TGTGCCAGCGGCAACAGGGATTGGGCTGGTGCAGATACGCAGTATTTT
CASGNRDWAGADTQYF
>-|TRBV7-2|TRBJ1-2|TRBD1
TGTGCCAGCAGCTTGACAGGGGGAATGCTCACTAACTATGGCTACACCTTC
CASSLTGGMLTNYGYTF
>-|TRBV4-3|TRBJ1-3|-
TGCGCCAGCAGCCAAGGCGGAAACACCATATATTTT
CASSQGGNTIYF
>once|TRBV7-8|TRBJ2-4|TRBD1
TGTGCCAGCAGCTTAGTAGGACAGGCCCTAGCCAAAAACATTCAGTACTTC
CASSLVGQALAKNIQYF
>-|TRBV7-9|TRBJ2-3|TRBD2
TGTGCCAGCAGCCCCCCGGGACTAGCGAGCACAGATACGCAGTATTTT
CASSPPGLASTDTQYF
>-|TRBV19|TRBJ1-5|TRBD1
TGTGCCAGTACCAGCTCCACAGGGGGCAATCAGCCCCAGCATTTT
CASTSSTGGNQPQHF
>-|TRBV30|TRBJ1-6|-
TGTGCCTGGAGCGTCCTGGAAGACTCACCCCTCCACTTT
CAWSVLEDSPLHF
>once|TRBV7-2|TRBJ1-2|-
TGTGCCAGCAGCTTCAGGGGAAAGGGTGGCTACACCTTC
CASSFRGKGGYTF
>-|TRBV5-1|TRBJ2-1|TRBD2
TGCGCCAGCAGCCTAGGACTAGCGAGCCCCAATGAGCAGTTCTTC
CASSLGLASPNEQFF
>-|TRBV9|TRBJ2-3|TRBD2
TGTGCCAGCAGCCCAAGGCTAGCGGCTAGCACAGATACGCAGTATTTT
CASSPRLAASTDTQYF
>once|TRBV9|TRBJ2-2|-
TGTGCCAGCAGCGTAGATCCGGGGGCTTTCAACACCGGGGAGCTGTTTTTT
CASSVDPGAFNTGELFF
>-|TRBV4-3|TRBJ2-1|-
TGCGCCAGCAGCCAAGATACCCAGCGGTACAATGAGCAGTTCTTC
CASSQDTQRYNEQFF
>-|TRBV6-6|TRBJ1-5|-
TGTGCCAGCAGGCGCATCGGGGGGAGCGATCAGCCCCAGCATTTT
CASRRIGGSDQPQHF
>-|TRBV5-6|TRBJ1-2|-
TGTGCCAGCAGCGAAGGGACTGAGTATGGCTACACCTTC
CASSEGTEYGYTF
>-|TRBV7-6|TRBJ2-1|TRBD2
TGTGCCAGCAGCCCACAGGGAGGGACTAGCGGGAGAGAGGAGCAGTTCTTC
CASSPQGGTSGREEQFF
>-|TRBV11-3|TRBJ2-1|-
TGTGCCAGCAGCTTAGGCCGTAGGAATGAGCAGTTCTTC
CASSLGRRNEQFF
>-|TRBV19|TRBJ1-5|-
TGTGCCAGTAGTGAGGGAGCGTCAGTCGATAGCAATCAGCCCCAGCATTTT
CASSEGASVDSNQPQHF
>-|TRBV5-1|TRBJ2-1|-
TGCGCCAGCAGCCTTGACGTCGCGGGGCGGGAGCAGTTCTTC
CASSLDVAGREQFF
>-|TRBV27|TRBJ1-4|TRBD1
TGTGCCAGCAGCATCCTTTCTCCGGGACAGGGGAATGAAAAACTGTTTTTT
CASSILSPGQGNEKLFF
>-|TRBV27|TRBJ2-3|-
TGTGCCAGCAGTCGTACTGTTGCCAGCACAGATACGCAGTATTTT
CASSRTVASTDTQYF
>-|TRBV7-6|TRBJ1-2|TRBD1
TGTGCCAGCAGCTTCGGGACAGCTTCGAAAGGCTACACCTTC
CASSFGTASKGYTF
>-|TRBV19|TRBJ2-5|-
TGTGCCAGTAGTATCCGTTCGGAGACCCAGTACTTC
CASSIRSETQYF
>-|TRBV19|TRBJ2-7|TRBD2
TGTGCCAGTAATGCGGGGGACGAGCAGTACTTC
CASNAGDEQYF
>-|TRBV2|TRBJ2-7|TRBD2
TGTGCCAGCACTGATACTAGCGCCTCCTACGAGCAGTACTTC
CASTDTSASYEQYF
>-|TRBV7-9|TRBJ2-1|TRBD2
TGTGCCAGAAGACCCCTAGCGGGGAATGAGCAGTTCTTC
CARRPLAGNEQFF
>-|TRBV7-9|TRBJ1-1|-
TGTGCCAGCAGCCTTACAGGGTTGGTCACTGAAGCTTTCTTT
CASSLTGLVTEAFF
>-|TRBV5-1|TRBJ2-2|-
TGCGCCAGCAGCTTGGCGGCAGATCCGAACACCGGGGAGCTGTTTTTT
CASSLAADPNTGELFF
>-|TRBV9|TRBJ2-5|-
TGTGCCAGCAGCGTAGCTCCGGCGGCCCAAGAGACCCAGTACTTC
CASSVAPAAQETQYF
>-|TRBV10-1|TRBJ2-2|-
TGCGCCAGCAGTCTGTCGGCGGGCACCGGGGAGCTGTTTTTT
CASSLSAGTGELFF
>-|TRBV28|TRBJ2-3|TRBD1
TGTGCCAGCAGTTTAGTCGGACAGGGGGATTGGGATACGCAGTATTTT
CASSLVGQGDWDTQYF
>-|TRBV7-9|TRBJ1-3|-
TGTGCCAGCCGGGGGTATCAGGGCCCGTCTGGAAACACCATATATTTT
CASRGYQGPSGNTIYF
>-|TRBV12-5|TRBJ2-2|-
TGTGCTAGTGGTTTGGTACGGAGCGGACACACCGGGGAGCTGTTTTTT
CASGLVRSGHTGELFF
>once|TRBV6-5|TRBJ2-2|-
TGTGCCAGCAGTTACCGGGCAGGGGGGCCCGGGGAGCTGTTTTTT
CASSYRAGGPGELFF
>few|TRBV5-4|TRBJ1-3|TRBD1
TGTGCCAGCAGCCTTCGGGACAGTTTCTCTGGAAACACCATATATTTT
CASSLRDSFSGNTIYF
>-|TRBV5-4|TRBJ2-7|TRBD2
TGTGCCAGCAGCTTGACTAGCGGGACCTCCTACGAGCAGTACTTC
CASSLTSGTSYEQYF
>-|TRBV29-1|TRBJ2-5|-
TGCAGCGTTACCGCGGGCGGGCGCGCAGGGACCCAGTACTTC
CSVTAGGRAGTQYF